The rows below give T cell receptor beta chains drawn from one sample of a study of cytomegalovirus exposure and HLA in healthy donors. The data were produced by immunoSEQ multiplex PCR, yet TCRdb's version contains in-frame clones alone and is incomplete. The sample consists of over 200,000 clones, 82% of them appearing once. The source material was PBMCs. Receptors originate from a middle-aged woman in good health and CMV-seropositive. CDR3s include the opening cysteine and the closing phenylalanine or tryptophan. Fields, in order: J gene, D gene, V gene, clone size, CDR3 DNA, CDR3 protein. A D gene is named only where the DNA matches it firmly. Only some rows state a clone size, as once, few, many or a class for expanded clones.

>TRBJ2-6|-|TRBV30|-
TGTGCCTGGAGCGGTAAGGGAGCTGGGGCCAACGTCCTGACTTTC
CAWSGKGAGANVLTF
>TRBJ1-5|-|TRBV19|-
TGTGCCAGTAGTTCTCAGGGGAATCAGCCCCAGCATTTT
CASSSQGNQPQHF
>TRBJ1-6|-|TRBV10-3|-
TGTGCCACCTCCGGTAATAATTCACCCCTCCACTTT
CATSGNNSPLHF
>TRBJ1-1|-|TRBV2|-
TGTGCCAGCAGTGACGGGGTGGGTAACACTGAAGCTTTCTTT
CASSDGVGNTEAFF
>TRBJ1-3|TRBD1|TRBV10-3|-
TGTGCCATCAGTGGGGGGACAGGGAAGTCTGGAAACACCATATATTTT
CAISGGTGKSGNTIYF
>TRBJ2-6|-|TRBV4-3|few
TGCGCCAGCAGCCAAGTATGGGGGGCTGGGGCCAACGTCCTGACTTTC
CASSQVWGAGANVLTF
>TRBJ1-2|-|TRBV7-6|-
TGTGCCAGCAGCCCCTTAGGACACCGCTTCGGCTACACCTTC
CASSPLGHRFGYTF
>TRBJ1-5|-|TRBV7-2|few
TGTGCCAGCAGCTTATTTTCCCAAAGCAATCAGCCCCAGCATTTT
CASSLFSQSNQPQHF
>TRBJ2-1|TRBD1|TRBV6-4|-
TGTGCCAGCAGTGACCAGGGACAGACGGGCAGTGAGCAGTTCTTC
CASSDQGQTGSEQFF
>TRBJ1-5|TRBD1|TRBV10-3|few
TGTGCCATCAGTGAGCAGGACAGGGGACATCAGCCCCAGCATTTT
CAISEQDRGHQPQHF
>TRBJ2-1|TRBD2|TRBV9|-
TGTGCCAGCAGCGTAGGGGGCGGGGGCTCCTACAATGAGCAGTTCTTC
CASSVGGGGSYNEQFF
>TRBJ2-6|TRBD1|TRBV7-2|few
TGTGCCAGCAGCTACAGGGGAGCAGGGGCCAACGTCCTGACTTTC
CASSYRGAGANVLTF
>TRBJ2-7|TRBD1|TRBV5-1|once
TGCGCCAGCAGCTCCGGGACAGGGGGGAGCACCTACGAGCAGTACTTC
CASSSGTGGSTYEQYF
>TRBJ1-2|TRBD1|TRBV9|-
TGTGCCAGCAGCGTAGAAGGGGGCTCTTTAAGGGGGGATGGCTACACCTTC
CASSVEGGSLRGDGYTF